This T cell receptor (beta chain) was captured in a study of blood T cells in healthy people across ages. Study-wide results and limits: The recorded TCR beta diversity per million T cells decreased in a roughly linear manner with age.

Germline CDR1 reads GTSNPN; CDR2 reads SVGIG (reference sequence). There are 11 residues in the CDR3. Between the trimmed V and J ends, which lost 3 bases and 1 base, there was a span of 3 bases. The use of a sample-barcoded 5' primer and a J-beta primer mix characterized a second PCR of about 7 to 12 cycles. Each of the samples gave a minimum of 3 million paired-end reads that contained CDR3. TCRdb redid the calling of the 5' RACE reads with MiXCR, one entry per CDR3 protein. Of just under 900,000 distinct CDR3 sequences in the sample, more than 25% were seen once. About this clonotype: Its matching antigen is unknown. This may be a read error: a much more frequent sequence differs by one nucleotide.

Healthy Caucasian individuals from Russia aged roughly 6 to 90 were enrolled as donors. The gene calls are TRBV30 and TRBJ1-2, with D unresolved. The clonotype comes from a woman at least 80 years old in good health. The specimen was blood. The CDR3 loop is CAWSVNYGYTF. In nucleotides, the CDR3 is TGTGCCTGGAGCGTTAACTATGGCTACACCTTC.